This T cell receptor (beta chain) was recovered during a study of blood T cells in healthy people across ages. For the second PCR, which ran for roughly 7 to 11 cycles, a sample-barcoded 5' primer and a J-beta primer mix were used. Each single sample gave us at least 2.5 million CDR3-containing paired-end reads. TCRdb ran MiXCR on the 5' RACE reads and lists one entry per CDR3 protein. The sample records roughly 1.5 million distinct CDR3 sequences, roughly two fifths being singletons. Study outcomes and limitations: The unsorted PBMCs prevented any conclusive comparison of naive versus antigen-experienced cells. In older individuals, TCR beta diversity per million T cells was lower, falling roughly linearly with age. Underestimates were what the diversity estimates from one million T cells were considered to be.

Notes on this clonotype: The antigen is undetermined.

What was sequenced was blood. This clonotype was sampled from a woman in her late teens or twenties in good health.

CDR3 amino acids: CASSLAPREGYNEQYF. DNA of the CDR3: TGCGCCAGCAGCTTAGCCCCAAGGGAGGGGTACAATGAGCAGTACTTC. The chain couples TRBV5-1 to TRBJ2-1, with 7 positions matching TRBD2. The end of the DNA fits TRBJ2-7 better, so the J call may be wrong. This CDR3 has 16 residues. Germline-derived CDR1 and CDR2 are SGHRS and YFSETQ.